This T cell receptor (beta chain) is from a study of cytomegalovirus exposure and HLA in healthy donors. The PCR employed 60 Vbeta primers together with 13 Jbeta primers. Profiled with immunoSEQ multiplex PCR; TCRdb holds only in-frame clones, not every one. The sample consists of some 140,000 clones, around 77% of them appearing once. The specimen sequenced was PBMCs. The source is a man younger than 35 in good health and CMV-seronegative.

The CDR3 nucleotides are TGTGCCACCAGCGCCGACTTAGGTGGCTACACCTTC. Residues: CATSADLGGYTF. The chain combines TRBV15 with TRBJ1-2; no definite D call. V lost 5 bases and J lost 7, with 11 bases in between. Germline-derived CDR1 and CDR2 are LNHNV and YYDKDF (reference sequence). The CDR3 totals 12 residues.